The rows below give T cell receptor beta chains drawn from one sample of a study of cytomegalovirus exposure and HLA in healthy donors. Using immunoSEQ multiplex PCR, the repertoire was profiled, and TCRdb retains in-frame clones only, with some absent. The sample lists about 200,000 clones, approximately 82% occurring once. Sequenced input: PBMCs. Receptors originate from a male donor in good health and CMV-seronegative. Each CDR3 is given with its conserved first and last residue. The D gene is left open where the match is weak. The size field is filled for only some rows; it gives once, few, many or a size class.

d_gene,v_gene,j_gene,abundance,CDR3aa,CDR3nt
.,TRBV18,TRBJ1-1,.,CASSPEGAFYTEAFF,TGTGCCAGCTCACCGGAAGGGGCCTTTTACACTGAAGCTTTCTTT
.,TRBV19,TRBJ1-1,few,CASSRGGGVSEAFF,TGTGCCAGTAGTCGGGGAGGGGGAGTGAGTGAAGCTTTCTTT
.,TRBV12-2,TRBJ2-1,.,CASRLVWTSGSGMDEQFF,TGTGCAAGTCGCTTAGTCTGGACTAGCGGGAGTGGGATGGATGAGCAGTTCTTC
.,TRBV28,TRBJ2-3,.,CASSLARGLTDTQYF,TGTGCCAGCAGTTTAGCGCGGGGCCTCACAGATACGCAGTATTTT
TRBD2,TRBV2,TRBJ2-7,.,CASSEQGGITSGHEQYF,TGTGCCAGCAGTGAACAGGGCGGAATCACTAGCGGGCACGAGCAGTACTTC
.,TRBV15,TRBJ1-1,.,CATSRDRSPLTEAFF,TGTGCCACCAGCAGAGATAGGAGTCCGTTGACTGAAGCTTTCTTT
.,TRBV5-1,TRBJ1-5,few,CASSLAGNQPQHF,TGCGCCAGCAGCTTGGCCGGCAATCAGCCCCAGCATTTT
.,TRBV5-3,TRBJ1-1,.,CARSDTTGDKNTEAFF,TGTGCCAGAAGCGATACGACAGGAGACAAGAACACTGAAGCTTTCTTT
TRBD1,TRBV19,TRBJ1-1,.,CASSMRQGSTEAFF,TGTGCCAGTAGTATGCGACAGGGGAGCACTGAAGCTTTCTTT
.,TRBV28,TRBJ1-1,few,CASRPRVGSGTEAFF,TGTGCCAGCAGACCACGGGTCGGGTCGGGCACTGAAGCTTTCTTT
TRBD2,TRBV11-2,TRBJ2-2,.,CASSSLGGRASATGELFF,TGTGCCAGCAGCTCCTTAGGAGGGAGGGCCTCTGCGACCGGGGAGCTGTTTTTT
.,TRBV7-9,TRBJ1-1,.,CSSSTVNTEAFF,TGTTCCAGCAGCACAGTTAACACTGAAGCTTTCTTT